Listed here are 27 T cell receptor beta chains from one sample, sequenced in a study of Graves' ophthalmopathy and Graves' hyperthyroidism. The TCR beta CDR3 regions underwent amplification from RNA transcripts. RT-PCR with HTBI primers came first, then second-round multiplex PCR. TCRdb itself ran the multiplex PCR reads through MiXCR, one entry per CDR3 protein. The profile covers a few hundred thousand distinct CDR3 sequences, with approximately 18% appearing a single time and roughly 2.4% taken by the ten largest. The sequenced sample consisted of peripheral blood. The receptors derive from an adult woman with stable Graves' hyperthyroidism.

The table lists this clonotype with many counts. This chain uses TRBV24-1 with TRBJ2-5; D is undetermined. V shed 5 bases and J shed 5 bases, with 5 bases lying between them. CDR3 size: 11 residues. CDR1 and CDR2 from the germline V gene are KGHDR and SFDVKD. CDR3 region: CATSVGETQYF. The CDR3 bases are TGTGCCACCAGTGTCGGCGAGACCCAGTACTTC.

This clonotype came up many times. The genes are TRBV5-6 and TRBJ1-1, with D uncertain. Germline CDR1 SGHDT, CDR2 YYEEEE. Trimming cost V 3 bases and J 1 base, with 7 bases left between them. This CDR3 is 13 amino acids long. The CDR3, as DNA: TGTGCCAGCAGCTGGGCCCCGAACACTGAAGCTTTCTTT. Translating it yields CASSWAPNTEAFF.

As for this clonotype: A much larger clone sits a single nucleotide away, making a read error possible. The conserved phenylalanine or tryptophan normally closing the CDR3 is absent here, so this likely arose from a read error. The rearrangement uses TRBV30 and TRBJ1-1; D call uncertain. Per the germline V gene, CDR1 is GTSNPN and CDR2 is SVGIG (reference sequence). Between the trimmed V and J ends, which lost 3 bases and 5 bases, there was a span of 10 bases. The CDR3 totals 12 residues. CDR3 sequence reads: CAWSGSGTEAFS. For the CDR3, the DNA is TGTGCCTGGAGCGGGTCGGGGACTGAAGCTTTCTCT.

The sample holds many counts of this clonotype. This chain uses TRBV12-3 or TRBV12-4 with TRBJ1-2; D may be TRBD1 (6 bases). The CDR3 spans 13 residues. V was shortened by 1 base and J by 8 bases, with 11 bases between the two germline ends. For the CDR3, the DNA is TGTGCCAGCAGTTTAGTACAGGGAGAAGGCTACACCTTC. This translates into CASSLVQGEGYTF.

This clonotype occurred many times. The chain recombines TRBV30 with TRBJ1-1; D ambiguous. The V gene lost 1 base and the J gene lost 0 bases, with 9 bases spanning the gap. Germline V gene sequence: CDR1 GTSNPN, CDR2 SVGIG (reference sequence). The CDR3 runs to 14 residues. In nucleotides, the CDR3 is TGTGCCTGGAGTGCCCTCATTTTGAACACTGAAGCTTTCTTT. Encoded protein: CAWSALILNTEAFF.

This clonotype was counted many times. The J gene is TRBJ2-7, the V gene TRBV6-2 or TRBV6-3, with 8 bases aligning to TRBD1. Germline V gene data show CDR1 as MNHEY and CDR2 as SVGEGT. V lost 4 bases to trimming and J lost 6 bases; unmatched junction nucleotides: 5. There are 13 residues in the CDR3. The CDR3 DNA reads as TGTGCCAGCAGTTTCTCGGACAGGGCCGAGCAGTACTTC. This encodes CASSFSDRAEQYF.

The V call is TRBV30, the J call TRBJ1-2; no clear D. CDR1 and CDR2 from the germline V gene are GTSNPN and SVGIG (reference sequence). V lost 3 bases and J lost 0, with 8 bases in between. This CDR3 region has 13 residues. For the CDR3, the DNA is TGTGCCTGGAGCCCCGAAGCTAACTATGGCTACACCTTC. Its protein is CAWSPEANYGYTF.

This clonotype has ten or more counts. The chain is built from TRBV10-3 and TRBJ1-1; TRBD1 might be the D (5 bases). V dropped 6 bases and J dropped 3 bases, with 8 bases sitting between them. The CDR3 has 12 residues. Germline V lookup: CDR1 ENHRY, CDR2 SYGVKD. CDR3 bases: TGTGCCATCAGCGCGGGGGACACTGAAGCTTTCTTT. Protein: CAISAGDTEAFF.

This clonotype was seen once. J is TRBJ1-6 and V is TRBV10-3; D gene uncertain. The CDR3 loop spans 17 amino acids. Between the trimmed V and J ends, which lost 3 bases and 7 bases, there was a span of 19 bases. Germline CDR1 ENHRY, CDR2 SYGVKD. Written as DNA, the CDR3 is TGTGCCATCAGTGAAACACGGGCGGCACCCTCCAATTCACCCCTCCACTTT. It yields the protein CAISETRAAPSNSPLHF.

This clonotype appeared many times. The rearrangement uses TRBV20-1 and TRBJ1-2; D unclear. V was pared by 7 bases and J by 3 bases, with 15 bases between. Per the germline V gene, CDR1 is DFQATT and CDR2 is SNEGSKA (reference sequence). CDR3 length: 13 amino acids. The CDR3 coding sequence is TGCAGTGTTGCGGCGGGCGGGGACTATGGCTACACCTTC. Protein sequence: CSVAAGGDYGYTF.

This clonotype occurred many times. The chain links TRBV10-1 to TRBJ2-2; D may be TRBD2 (6 bases). Between the trimmed V and J ends, which lost 3 bases and 6 bases, there was a span of 20 bases. Germline assignment: CDR1 WNHNN and CDR2 SYGVQD (reference sequence). This CDR3 is 17 amino acids long. The CDR3 reads CASSDRTGLPLAGELFF. DNA for the CDR3: TGCGCCAGCAGTGATCGTACCGGACTACCCCTGGCCGGGGAGCTGTTTTTT.

About this clonotype: This may be a read error: a much more frequent sequence differs by one nucleotide. This chain links TRBV6-1 with TRBJ2-5; 9 nucleotides agree with TRBD1. Germline V gene lookup returns CDR1 MNHNS and CDR2 SASEGT. Trimming cost V 8 bases and J 5 bases; bases outside gene matches: 15. This CDR3 spans 16 amino acids. CDR3 loop: CASRTDKQGAEETQYF. CDR3 nucleotides: TGTGCCAGCCGGACAGATAAACAGGGGGCCGAGGAGACCCAGTACTTC.

The gene calls are TRBV28 and TRBJ2-7; 13 bases align to TRBD2. This CDR3 contains 15 residues. V dropped 10 bases and J dropped 4; count of bases not matched to a gene: 10. CDR1 is MDHEN, CDR2 SYDVKM, per germline. The CDR3 sequence is CANTSGTSGTYEQYF. CDR3 in DNA: TGTGCCAACACCTCCGGGACTAGCGGGACATACGAGCAGTACTTC.

In this sample, this clonotype turned up many times. This rearrangement joins TRBV10-3 to TRBJ2-7, with TRBD2 matching over 14 bases. Unmatched junction bases numbered 13, after V lost 6 bases and J lost 0 bases. CDR1 is ENHRY and CDR2 is SYGVKD in the germline V gene. The length of the CDR3 is 19 residues. In DNA, the CDR3 is TGTGCCATCAGCGAGAGATCACAAGGACTAGCGGGGGGCTCCTACGAGCAGTACTTC. This encodes CAISERSQGLAGGSYEQYF.

This clonotype has a handful of counts. V and J are TRBV2 and TRBJ2-2; D ambiguous. CDR3 size: 15 residues. The germline V and J ends were trimmed by 4 bases and 3 bases, with 12 bases remaining between them. The germline V gene has CDR1 SNHLY and CDR2 FYNNEI. CDR3 loop: CASSALPGDTGELFF. In DNA form, the CDR3 reads TGTGCCAGCAGTGCTCTACCTGGGGACACCGGGGAGCTGTTTTTT. Together with reference TRBV2 and TRBJ2-2, the CDR3 gives the full variable domain: EPEVTQTPSHQVTQMGQEVILRCVPISNHLYFYWYRQILGQKVEFLVSFYNNEISEKSEIFDDQFSVERPDGSNFTLKIRSTKLEDSAMYFCASSALPGDTGELFFGEGSRLTVL.

This clonotype was seen repeatedly, ten times or more. The gene calls are TRBV24-1 and TRBJ2-5, with 8 bases aligning to TRBD2. With 3 bases clipped from V and 5 bases from J, the junction kept 13 bases outside the gene matches. CDR1 and CDR2 (germline): KGHDR, SFDVKD. The CDR3 totals 17 residues. The CDR3 region has the DNA TGTGCCACCAGTGATCCCGGAGACGGGAGGGCCGATGAGACCCAGTACTTC. As protein: CATSDPGDGRADETQYF.

Ten or more counts support this clonotype. V and J are TRBV6-4 and TRBJ2-2; perhaps TRBD1 as D (6 bases). Trimming stripped 5 bases from V and 0 bases from J, with 25 bases between. The CDR3 has 20 amino acids. In germline, CDR1 is MRHNA, CDR2 SNTAGT. DNA for the CDR3: TGTGCCAGCAGTAACCCTCCTGATGGGGGACACCCTACGAACACCGGGGAGCTGTTTTTT. Translated: CASSNPPDGGHPTNTGELFF.

In this sample, this clonotype turned up a few times. This chain connects TRBV5-1 to TRBJ2-4, with D unresolved. Germline values: CDR1 SGHRS, CDR2 YFSETQ. This CDR3 contains 16 residues. V was shortened by 0 bases and J by 0 bases, with 10 bases between the two germline ends. The CDR3 region is CASSLGTSLAKNIQYF. Written as DNA, the CDR3 is TGCGCCAGCAGCTTGGGAACAAGTTTAGCCAAAAACATTCAGTACTTC.

This clonotype has ten or more counts. This sequence joins TRBV30 and TRBJ1-2, with 8 bases that match TRBD1. The germline gives CDR1 GTSNPN, CDR2 SVGIG (reference sequence). CDR3 length equals 12 residues. The trim removed 3 bases at V and 7 bases at J, leaving 4 bases unmatched. CDR3 loop: CAWSQGAAGYTF. CDR3 in DNA: TGTGCCTGGAGCCAGGGGGCCGCTGGCTACACCTTC. Using reference TRBV30 and TRBJ1-2 for the parts outside the CDR3, the full variable domain is SQTIHQWPATLVQPVGSPLSLECTVEGTSNPNLYWYRQAAGRGLQLLFYSVGIGQISSEVPQNLSASRPQDRQFILSSKKLLLSDSGFYLCAWSQGAAGYTFGSGTRLTVV.

As for this clonotype: The junction shows a germline mismatch at one end, possibly a read error. This rearrangement joins TRBV20-1 to TRBJ1-5; possibly TRBD1 for D (5 bases). There are 14 residues in the CDR3. CDR1 and CDR2 from the germline V gene are DFQATT and SNEGSKA (reference sequence). The CDR3 nucleotides read TGCAGTGCTCCCCAGGGAATTAGCAATCAGCCTCAGCATTTT. Encoded protein: CSAPQGISNQPQHF.

For the CDR3, the DNA is TGCAGCGTTGAAGACTCCTACACCGGGGAGCTGTTTTTT. Protein: CSVEDSYTGELFF. The gene calls are TRBV29-1 and TRBJ2-2; no firm D call. The CDR3 contains 13 residues. CDR1 and CDR2 from the germline V gene are SQVTM and ANQGSEA. The V gene lost 0 bases and the J gene lost 3 bases, with 5 bases spanning the gap.

In this sample, this clonotype turned up many times. The chain recombines TRBV4-2 with TRBJ2-7; 9 positions match TRBD1. The CDR3 extends over 17 amino acids. V was pared by 4 bases and J by 1 base, with 11 bases of the junction left unmatched. In germline, CDR1 is LGHNA, CDR2 YNFKEQ. The chain's CDR3 is CASSPTSGTGFSYEQYF. As DNA, the CDR3 is TGTGCCAGCAGCCCAACCTCCGGGACAGGGTTTTCCTACGAGCAGTACTTC.

This clonotype was recorded at least ten times. The CDR3 nucleotides are TGTGCCAGTAGTATGGTAGCGGGACAATACTACGAGCAGTACTTC. It is translated as CASSMVAGQYYEQYF. The genes are TRBV19 and TRBJ2-7; 8 nucleotides align to TRBD2. Germline V lookup: CDR1 LNHDA, CDR2 SQIVND (reference sequence). The CDR3 is made up of 15 amino acids. V lost 3 bases and J lost 3; bases outside the gene matches: 7.

This clonotype was found many times. This chain connects TRBV29-1 to TRBJ1-2; no clear D. Per germline, CDR1 SQVTM and CDR2 ANQGSEA. V was shortened by 4 bases and J by 2 bases, with 11 bases between the two germline ends. The CDR3 is made up of 13 amino acids. Here the CDR3 DNA reads TGCAGCGTTGTGGCAACCTACAACTATGGCTACACCTTC. As protein: CSVVATYNYGYTF. The full variable domain, its missing parts supplied by reference TRBV29-1 and TRBJ1-2, is SAVISQKPSRDICQRGTSLTIQCQVDSQVTMMFWYRQQPGQSLTLIATANQGSEATYESGFVIDKFPISRPNLTFSTLTVSNMSPEDSSIYLCSVVATYNYGYTFGSGTRLTVV.

There are many counts of this clonotype. This chain links TRBV28 with TRBJ2-7, with D possibly being TRBD2 (5 bases). V shed 1 base and J shed 1 base, with 14 bases lying between them. Germline assignment: CDR1 MDHEN and CDR2 SYDVKM. The CDR3 consists of 16 residues. The CDR3 loop is CASSLYGIMNSYEQYF. The CDR3, as DNA: TGTGCCAGCAGTTTATACGGGATCATGAATTCCTACGAGCAGTACTTC.

This clonotype has more than one count but fewer than ten. The rearrangement joins TRBV15 to TRBJ1-5; the match to TRBD1 covers 7 bases. Trimming removed 1 base from V and 0 bases from J; junction bases left unmatched: 3. Germline CDR1 LNHNV, CDR2 YYDKDF (reference sequence). The CDR3 is made up of 16 amino acids. The CDR3 coding sequence is TGTGCCACCAGCAGAGGGGACAGCTATAGCAATCAGCCCCAGCATTTT. This encodes CATSRGDSYSNQPQHF.

The sample holds many counts of this clonotype. The genes are TRBV20-1 and TRBJ2-5; 10 nucleotides line up with TRBD2. Germline V lookup: CDR1 DFQATT, CDR2 SNEGSKA (reference sequence). This CDR3 spans 14 amino acids. V was pared by 5 bases and J by 4 bases, with 7 bases of the junction left unmatched. Written as DNA, the CDR3 is TGCAGTGCTCCCCCTAGCGGGAGAGGAGAGACCCAGTACTTC. Encoded protein: CSAPPSGRGETQYF.